This T cell receptor (beta chain) was found in a study of PD-1 blockade in mismatch repair-deficient tumors. Study in general: Enrolled about 2012-2016, patients had progressing, pretreated mismatch repair-deficient cancers of about a dozen types.

This clone was seen just once. The antigen is not known. Clones were read by immunoSEQ multiplex PCR, and TCRdb kept only the in-frame ones, dropping some. The table records tens of thousands of clones, 80% to 85% of them present only once. V shed 5 bases and J shed 2 bases, with 9 bases lying between them. In germline, CDR1 is SGHKS, CDR2 YYEKEE (reference sequence). This CDR3 spans 13 amino acids. All patients were mismatch repair deficient, assessed by either PCR or immunohistochemistry. A few pembrolizumab responders had their TCRs sequenced. Points from the study as a whole: Tumor-resident clones, often absent from pretreatment blood, expanded after pembrolizumab and then contracted.

This chain uses TRBV5-5 with TRBJ2-3, with D hard to call. The clonotype was recovered from an adult with mismatch repair-deficient cancer. The starting material was PBMCs, obtained around 40 weeks after starting pembrolizumab. The CDR3 sequence: CASSYSATDTQYF. As DNA, the CDR3 is TGTGCCAGCAGTTACAGTGCCACAGATACGCAGTATTTT. The entire variable domain, with the rest obtained from reference TRBV5-5 and TRBJ2-3, is as follows: DAGVTQSPTHLIKTRGQQVTLRCSPISGHKSVSWYQQVLGQGPQFIFQYYEKEERGRGNFPDRFSARQFPNYSSELNVNALLLGDSALYLCASSYSATDTQYFGPGTRLTVL.